This T cell receptor (beta chain) was documented in a study of cytomegalovirus exposure and HLA in healthy donors. Comment on this clone: The antigen remains undetermined.

V lost 5 bases to trimming and J lost 13 bases; unmatched junction nucleotides: 10. CDR1 is SGHVS and CDR2 is FQNEAQ in the germline V gene. The CDR3 sequence is 13 residues long. Study results and limitations: A later analysis by the authors found several of the most significant clusters apparently linked to common viral pathogens.

Amplification used 60 Vbeta primers and 13 Jbeta primers. Measured with immunoSEQ multiplex PCR; TCRdb has only the in-frame clones, and not every one. Of 65,000 to 90,000 clones in the sample, 86% were seen once. The material sequenced was PBMCs. The TCR originated in a woman aged 25 to 39 in good health and CMV-seronegative. The chain carries TRBV7-8 and TRBJ2-1, with 8 bases fitting TRBD2. The CDR3 sequence is CASSPGTRLLQFF. In DNA form, the CDR3 reads TGTGCCAGCAGCCCCGGGACTAGACTGCTCCAGTTCTTC.